Following are 25 T cell receptor beta chains from one sample sequenced in a study of blood T cells in healthy people across ages. Then a second PCR, running roughly 7 to 11 cycles, was carried out with a sample-barcoded 5' primer and a J-beta primer mix. MiXCR, applied by TCRdb to the 5' RACE reads, yields one record per CDR3 protein. The sample shows almost 1 million distinct CDR3 sequences, roughly 51% of them seen only once. Sequences were obtained from blood. These receptors all stem from a woman in her sixties or seventies in good health.

Worth noting for this clonotype: One end of the junction fails to match germline, which may point to a read error. V and J are TRBV27 and TRBJ2-3, with a possible D match to TRBD1 (6 bases). The CDR3 extends over 15 amino acids. Germline V gene lookup returns CDR1 MNHEY and CDR2 SMNVEV (reference sequence). This chain's CDR3 is CAGSSLTGNTDTQYF. Written as DNA, the CDR3 is TGTGCCGGCAGTTCCCTGACAGGAAACACAGATACGCAGTATTTT.

This chain connects TRBV27 to TRBJ2-6; 10 bases match TRBD2. CDR3 length: 18 residues. The trim removed 5 bases at V and 0 bases at J, leaving 7 bases unmatched. Germline assignment: CDR1 MNHEY and CDR2 SMNVEV (reference sequence). The CDR3 nucleotides read TGTGCCAGCAGTCCCCGGACTAGCGGAGTCTCTGGGGCCAACGTCCTGACTTTC. Residues: CASSPRTSGVSGANVLTF.

In the case of this clonotype: This may arise from a read error, as a much more abundant clone is one base away. V and J are TRBV29-1 and TRBJ2-7; 10 nucleotides line up with TRBD2. Germline CDR1 and CDR2: SQVTM and ANQGSEA. CDR3 length: 14 amino acids. The DNA of the CDR3 is TGCTGCGTTGAGATAGCGGGAGGCTCCTACGAGCAGTACTTC. Translation: CCVEIAGGSYEQYF.

The chain links TRBV5-1 to TRBJ1-2; 12 bases are shared with TRBD1. Germline V gives CDR1 SGHRS, CDR2 YFSETQ. The CDR3 runs 15 residues. Germline trimming cut 4 bases from V and 5 bases from J; bases unmatched to any gene: 6. The CDR3 sequence is CASSPGTGGGYGYTF. CDR3 sequence (DNA): TGCGCCAGCAGCCCCGGGACAGGGGGCGGTTATGGCTACACCTTC.

The gene calls are TRBV29-1 and TRBJ2-1, with 11 bases fitting TRBD2. From germline, CDR1 is SQVTM and CDR2 ANQGSEA. Trimming removed 6 bases from V and 7 bases from J; junction bases left unmatched: 17. The CDR3 loop spans 17 amino acids. The CDR3 spells CSVEWHLAGGLRNEQFF. DNA of the CDR3: TGCAGCGTCGAATGGCACTTAGCGGGAGGGCTTCGTAATGAGCAGTTCTTC.

The V call is TRBV6-6, the J call TRBJ1-5; 7 nucleotides match TRBD1. With V trimmed by 2 bases and J by 4 bases, 8 bases remained unmatched. Germline values: CDR1 MNHNY, CDR2 SVGAGI (reference sequence). This CDR3 has 16 amino acids. The CDR3 here is CASSYGQGGRNQPQHF. The CDR3 nucleotides are TGTGCCAGCAGTTACGGGCAGGGGGGAAGAAATCAGCCCCAGCATTTT.

The chain links TRBV20-1 to TRBJ2-3, with TRBD2 matching 8 bases. The ends lost 3 bases at V and 2 bases at J; junction bases unmatched: 22. CDR1 is DFQATT and CDR2 is SNEGSKA in the germline V gene (reference sequence). The length of the CDR3 is 20 residues. CDR3 sequence (DNA): TGCAGTGCTAGGGGGATAGAGCGGGAGCGTTCATTTGTACACACAGATACGCAGTATTTT. As protein: CSARGIERERSFVHTDTQYF.

This clonotype was seen only a few times. The chain employs TRBV4-3 and TRBJ1-1; 7 bases map to TRBD1. Germline V gene data show CDR1 as LGHNA and CDR2 as YSLEER. This CDR3 spans 15 amino acids. V dropped 4 bases and J dropped 8; count of bases not matched to a gene: 13. CDR3 residues: CASSRQPGTATEAFF. The CDR3, as DNA: TGCGCCAGCAGCCGCCAACCCGGGACAGCCACCGAAGCTTTCTTT.

This chain uses TRBV4-3 with TRBJ2-7; possibly TRBD2 for D (6 bases). Deletions cut 5 bases from V and 3 bases from J, with 20 bases between. The CDR3 runs 16 residues. Germline loops: CDR1 LGHNA, CDR2 YSLEER. CDR3 sequence: CASSARAGQRSYEQYF. CDR3 nucleotide sequence: TGCGCCAGCAGCGCCCGAGCGGGCCAGAGGAGCTACGAGCAGTACTTC.

The J gene is TRBJ2-4, the V gene TRBV7-9; unclear D gene. V lost 0 bases and J 6 bases, leaving 9 bases between the germline ends. Germline values: CDR1 SEHNR, CDR2 FQNEAQ (reference sequence). This CDR3 comprises 14 residues. The chain's CDR3 is CASSLAPAPNIQYF. The CDR3 DNA follows: TGTGCCAGCAGCTTAGCCCCGGCTCCAAACATTCAGTACTTC.

This clonotype was seen more than once but under ten times. The genes are TRBV20-1 and TRBJ2-3, with 8 bases matching TRBD2. Germline lookup yields CDR1 DFQATT and CDR2 SNEGSKA (reference sequence). The CDR3 has 15 residues. V trimming: 6 bases; J trimming: 0 bases; junction bases outside the gene matches: 8. CDR3 sequence reads: CSAVISGRSTDTQYF. The CDR3 DNA follows: TGCAGTGCCGTCATAAGCGGGAGAAGCACAGATACGCAGTATTTT.

The genes are TRBV7-2 and TRBJ1-2, with D unresolved. The length of the CDR3 is 14 residues. CDR1 SGHTA and CDR2 FQGNSA come from the germline V gene. V lost 2 bases and J lost 1, with 8 bases in between. DNA of the CDR3: TGTGCCAGCAGCTTAACGGAACTTAACTATGGCTACACCTTC. This codes for CASSLTELNYGYTF.

The rearrangement joins TRBV20-1 to TRBJ2-1, with D uncertain. The germline V and J ends were trimmed by 0 bases and 3 bases, with 18 bases remaining between them. CDR1 is DFQATT and CDR2 is SNEGSKA in the germline V gene (reference sequence). The CDR3 totals 17 residues. The CDR3 reads CSARDRRDPLNYNEQFF. CDR3 DNA sequence: TGCAGTGCTAGAGATCGGAGAGATCCGCTAAACTACAATGAGCAGTTCTTC.

The chain employs TRBV24-1 and TRBJ2-3; 9 bases map to TRBD2. Germline CDR1 reads KGHDR; CDR2 reads SFDVKD. Trimming at V came to 2 bases and at J to 2 bases, leaving 10 bases not matched to a gene. CDR3 length: 18 amino acids. CDR3 DNA: TGTGCCACCAGTGATTCCCAAATAGCGGGAGTGGCCACAGATACGCAGTATTTT. It specifies CATSDSQIAGVATDTQYF.

This clonotype was seen a handful of times. The CDR3 loop reads CASSQGVWGVGGNIQYF. DNA of the CDR3: TGCGCCAGCAGCCAAGGAGTTTGGGGGGTCGGGGGAAACATTCAGTACTTC. The chain recombines TRBV4-1 with TRBJ2-4, with D perhaps matching TRBD2 (6 bases). Germline CDR1 reads MGHRA; CDR2 reads YSYEKL. With 1 base removed from V and 6 bases from J, the gap between germline ends came to 19 bases. The CDR3 covers 17 residues.

This clonotype was seen a few times. The V and J genes are TRBV29-1 and TRBJ2-7, with D maybe TRBD2 (7 bases). V was trimmed by 7 bases and J by 2 bases, leaving 18 bases between them. The CDR3 covers 14 residues. Looked up from germline, CDR1 is SQVTM and CDR2 is ANQGSEA. Here the CDR3 reads CSAKGGASAYEQYF. CDR3 in DNA: TGCAGCGCAAAAGGGGGGGCTAGCGCCTACGAGCAGTACTTC.

This chain uses TRBV5-5 with TRBJ1-5, with unresolved D. The germline CDR1 and CDR2 sequences are SGHKS and YYEKEE (reference sequence). Trimming took off 4 bases at V and 0 bases at J, with 11 bases between the two ends. The length of the CDR3 is 15 residues. For the CDR3, the DNA is TGTGCCAGCAGCCGAGGGATGGTTAGCAATCAGCCCCAGCATTTT. Encoded protein: CASSRGMVSNQPQHF.

The rearrangement joins TRBV3-1 to TRBJ2-7; D is undetermined. This CDR3 comprises 14 residues. Germline V gene lookup returns CDR1 LGHDT and CDR2 YNNKEL (reference sequence). V dropped 0 bases and J dropped 0 bases, with 6 bases sitting between them. The CDR3 DNA sequence: TGTGCCAGCAGCCAAGATCCTACCTCCTACGAGCAGTACTTC. This encodes CASSQDPTSYEQYF.

The V gene is TRBV7-8, the J gene TRBJ2-7; D is uncertain. Germline V gene sequence: CDR1 SGHVS, CDR2 FQNEAQ. CDR3 length: 14 residues. Trimming took 2 bases from V and 2 from J, leaving 10 bases between them. CDR3 sequence (DNA): TGTGCCAGCAGCTTAAATGGCCTGACCTACGAGCAGTACTTC. Amino acids: CASSLNGLTYEQYF.

Regarding this clonotype: One end of the junction does not line up with germline, which may come from a read error. The rearrangement uses TRBV10-3 and TRBJ1-2; 7 nucleotides agree with TRBD1. There are 14 residues in the CDR3. Germline V CDR1 and CDR2: ENHRY, SYGVKD. CDR3 loop: CAINESRQGLGYTF. The CDR3, as DNA: TGTGCCATCAATGAGTCCCGACAGGGACTTGGCTACACCTTC.

The rearrangement joins TRBV4-2 to TRBJ1-4; D might be TRBD1 (6 bases). This CDR3 is 14 amino acids long. The germline CDR1 and CDR2 sequences are LGHNA and YNFKEQ. Trimming shortened V by 5 bases and J by 8 bases, and 15 bases separated the two germline ends. CDR3 sequence: CASSSWGGWEKLFF. CDR3 in DNA: TGTGCCAGCAGCTCATGGGGGGGCTGGGAAAAACTGTTTTTT.

This clonotype has just a few counts. The rearrangement joins TRBV6-2 or TRBV6-3 to TRBJ2-7; D call uncertain. The CDR3 length is 11 residues. CDR1 is MNHEY and CDR2 is SVGEGT in the germline V gene. V was trimmed by 10 bases and J by 3 bases, leaving 10 bases between them. The CDR3 reads CATTQSYEQYF. Here the CDR3 DNA reads TGTGCCACTACACAGAGCTACGAGCAGTACTTC.

The chain couples TRBV5-1 to TRBJ2-5; D is perhaps TRBD1 (6 bases). The V and J ends lost 3 bases and 3 bases respectively, with 12 bases between them. The germline V gene has CDR1 SGHRS and CDR2 YFSETQ. This CDR3 is built from 14 residues. CDR3 nucleotides: TGCGCCAGCAGCTGGGGGCGAGAGGAAGAGACCCAGTACTTC. It codes for CASSWGREEETQYF. Full variable domain (remainder filled in from reference TRBV5-1 and TRBJ2-5): KAGVTQTPRYLIKTRGQQVTLSCSPISGHRSVSWYQQTPGQGLQFLFEYFSETQRNKGNFPGRFSGRQFSNSRSEMNVSTLELGDSALYLCASSWGREEETQYFGPGTRLLVL.

The chain links TRBV30 to TRBJ2-5; 7 nucleotides match TRBD2. V gave up 1 base and J gave up 11 bases; unmatched junction bases: 13. The V gene's germline CDR1 is GTSNPN and CDR2 SVGIG (reference sequence). There are 14 residues in the CDR3. The CDR3 reads CAWSARGSSRGQYF. CDR3 DNA sequence: TGTGCCTGGAGTGCCCGCGGGAGTTCGAGAGGGCAGTACTTC. Based on the CDR3 plus reference TRBV30 and TRBJ2-5, the full variable domain is SQTIHQWPATLVQPVGSPLSLECTVEGTSNPNLYWYRQAAGRGLQLLFYSVGIGQISSEVPQNLSASRPQDRQFILSSKKLLLSDSGFYLCAWSARGSSRGQYFGPGTRLLVL.

This clonotype was seen only a few times. This sequence joins TRBV6-5 and TRBJ2-7, with TRBD2 matching 12 bases. The CDR3 runs 15 residues. The J segment lost 6 bases and the V segment lost 0 bases, leaving 3 bases of the junction unmatched. CDR1 is MNHEY and CDR2 is SVGAGI in the germline V gene. The chain's CDR3 is CASSYSSSGGVEQYF. The CDR3 DNA reads TGTGCCAGCAGTTACTCATCTAGCGGGGGGGTCGAGCAGTACTTC.